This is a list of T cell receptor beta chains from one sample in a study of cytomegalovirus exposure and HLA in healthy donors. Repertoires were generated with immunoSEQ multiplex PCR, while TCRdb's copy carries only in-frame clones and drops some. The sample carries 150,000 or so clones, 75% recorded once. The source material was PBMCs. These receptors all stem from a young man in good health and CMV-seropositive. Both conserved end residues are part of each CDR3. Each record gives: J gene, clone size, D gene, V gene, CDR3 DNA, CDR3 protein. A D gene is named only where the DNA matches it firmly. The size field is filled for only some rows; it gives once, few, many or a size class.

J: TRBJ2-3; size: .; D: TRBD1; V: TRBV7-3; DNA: TGTGCCAGCAGCCCAAGGCCCGGACAGGGTAACACAGATACGCAGTATTTT; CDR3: CASSPRPGQGNTDTQYF
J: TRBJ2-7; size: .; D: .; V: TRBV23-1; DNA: TGCGCCAGCCCAGTCGAGGGGGTATACGAGCAGTACTTC; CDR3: CASPVEGVYEQYF
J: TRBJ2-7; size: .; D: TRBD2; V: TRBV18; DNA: TGTGCCAGCTCACCAATGGGACTAGCGGGGATTAGGGAGCAGTACTTC; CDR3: CASSPMGLAGIREQYF
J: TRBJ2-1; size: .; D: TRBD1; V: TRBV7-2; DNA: TGTGCCAGCAGCCCCGACAGGGCTTCGGGCAATGAGCAGTTCTTC; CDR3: CASSPDRASGNEQFF
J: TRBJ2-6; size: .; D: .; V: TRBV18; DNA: TGTGCCAGCTCACCCCAAAACGTCCTGACTTTC; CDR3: CASSPQNVLTF
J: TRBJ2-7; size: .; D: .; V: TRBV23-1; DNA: TGCGCCAGCAGTGAAGAGAAACGTTATTACGAGCAGTACTTC; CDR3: CASSEEKRYYEQYF
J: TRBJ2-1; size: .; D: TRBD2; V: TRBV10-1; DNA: TGCGCCAGCAGTGAGGAAGGCGGAGCGGGAGTTGTTTTCCATGAGCAGTTCTTC; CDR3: CASSEEGGAGVVFHEQFF
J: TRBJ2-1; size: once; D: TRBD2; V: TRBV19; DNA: TGTGCCAGTACATACACCGGGACTAGCGGAAGGGGGCAGTTCTTC; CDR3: CASTYTGTSGRGQFF
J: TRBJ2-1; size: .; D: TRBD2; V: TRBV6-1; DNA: TGTGCCAGCACCAAAGGAGGACTAGCGGGAGGGTATCGGTTCTTC; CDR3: CASTKGGLAGGYRFF
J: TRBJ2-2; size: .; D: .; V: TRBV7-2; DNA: TGTGCCAGCAGCTTAGGGCAGCTACTTTGGCAGGGTTCAACCGGGGAGCTGTTTTTT; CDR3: CASSLGQLLWQGSTGELFF
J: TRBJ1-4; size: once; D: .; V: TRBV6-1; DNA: TGTGCCAGCAGTGACCCGGGAGGGTCTAATGAAAAACTGTTTTTT; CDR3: CASSDPGGSNEKLFF
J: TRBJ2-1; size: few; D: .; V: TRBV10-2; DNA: TGCGCCAGCAGTGACTCGAGCTCCTACAATGAGCAGTTCTTC; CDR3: CASSDSSSYNEQFF
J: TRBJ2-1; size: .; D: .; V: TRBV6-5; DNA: TGTGCCAGCAGTCCCCTTTCGAGCGGGCGCAATGAGCAGTTCTTC; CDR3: CASSPLSSGRNEQFF
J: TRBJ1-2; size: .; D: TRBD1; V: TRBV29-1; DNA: TGCAGCGTCGGAGGAGGGACAGGTCCCCTCCTACTATCTGGCTACACCTTC; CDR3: CSVGGGTGPLLLSGYTF
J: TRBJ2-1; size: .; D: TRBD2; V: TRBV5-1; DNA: TGCGCCAGCACCCTCGGAGTGGCGGGAGGGCCCCATGAGCAGTTCTTC; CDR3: CASTLGVAGGPHEQFF
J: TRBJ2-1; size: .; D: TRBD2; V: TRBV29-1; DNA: TGCAGCGCGCCGGGACTAGCGGGGAATGAGCAGTTCTTC; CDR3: CSAPGLAGNEQFF
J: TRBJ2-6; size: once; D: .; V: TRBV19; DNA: TGTGCCAGTAGTATGAATTCCCGGGGTGGGGCCAACGTCCTGACTTTC; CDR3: CASSMNSRGGANVLTF
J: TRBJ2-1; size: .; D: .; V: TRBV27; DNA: TGTGCCAGCAGTTTAAGAGGGGGGGTGGTGAACAATGAGCAGTTCTTC; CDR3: CASSLRGGVVNNEQFF
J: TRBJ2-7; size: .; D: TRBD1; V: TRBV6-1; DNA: TGTGCCAGCAGTGAAGTAGGACAGGGAGAGTACGAGCAGTACTTC; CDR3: CASSEVGQGEYEQYF
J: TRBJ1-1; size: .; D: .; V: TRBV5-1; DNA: TGCGCCAGCAGCTTGGAGAACAGGAAGAACACTGAAGCTTTCTTT; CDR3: CASSLENRKNTEAFF
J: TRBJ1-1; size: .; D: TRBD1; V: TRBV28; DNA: TGTGCCAGCAGTTTATTACAGGGGGCCACTGAAGCTTTCTTT; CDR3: CASSLLQGATEAFF
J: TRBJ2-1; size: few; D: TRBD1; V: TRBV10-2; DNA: TGCGCCAGCGGATTGACAGGGTGGGCCTACAATGAGCAGTTCTTC; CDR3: CASGLTGWAYNEQFF
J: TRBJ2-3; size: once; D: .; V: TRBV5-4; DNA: TGTGCCAGCAGCTTGAGGGAAGGGGCAGATACGCAGTATTTT; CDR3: CASSLREGADTQYF
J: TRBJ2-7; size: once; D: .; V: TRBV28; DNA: TGTGCCAGCAGTTTCGTAGCGGAGCAGTACTTC; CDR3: CASSFVAEQYF
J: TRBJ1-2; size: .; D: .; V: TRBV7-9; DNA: TGTGCCAGCAGCTTAAGTCGGGGGGAAGAAGGCTACACCTTC; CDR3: CASSLSRGEEGYTF
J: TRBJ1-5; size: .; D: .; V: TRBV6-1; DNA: TGTGCCAGCAGTTTCGATGGAGGTAGCAATCAGCCCCAGCATTTT; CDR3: CASSFDGGSNQPQHF
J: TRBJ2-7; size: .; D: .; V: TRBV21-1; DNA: TGTGCCAGCTGGAGGACTAGCGGGAGGGCCCAGGCTAGATACGAGCAGTACTTC; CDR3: CASWRTSGRAQARYEQYF
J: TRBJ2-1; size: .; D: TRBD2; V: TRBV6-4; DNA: TGTGCCAGCAGTGCCGTGGGAGCGGGAGAGAAGTTCTTC; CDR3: CASSAVGAGEKFF
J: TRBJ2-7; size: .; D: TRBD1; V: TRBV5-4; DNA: TGTGCCAGCAGCTTTAACAGGGGGTGGAACTACGAGCAGTACTTC; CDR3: CASSFNRGWNYEQYF
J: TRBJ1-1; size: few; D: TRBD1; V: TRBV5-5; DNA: TGTGCCAGCAGCGTTCGACAGGGGGCGAGTACTGAAGCTTTCTTT; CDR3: CASSVRQGASTEAFF
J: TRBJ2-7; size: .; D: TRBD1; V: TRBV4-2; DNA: TGTGCCAGCAGCCAAGAGGACAGGGGGACATACGAGCAGTACTTC; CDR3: CASSQEDRGTYEQYF
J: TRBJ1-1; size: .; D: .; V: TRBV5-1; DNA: TGCGCCAGCAGCTTGTTGGGCAGTCCCGAAGCTTTCTTT; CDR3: CASSLLGSPEAFF